This T cell receptor (beta chain) is drawn from a study of blood T cell repertoires in COVID-19. Background on the study: The United States, Italy and Spain supplied acute and convalescent COVID-19 samples. T cells, B-cell-depleted T cells, or PBMCs supplied cDNA or gDNA.

This clone was observed once. Authors' data handling: Amplified reference gene primers provided the basis for estimating nucleated cell counts. Sequencing used immunoSEQ multiplex PCR; TCRdb keeps in-frame clones, though not all of them. That table furnishes V, J and clone size, whereas the DNA furnished D and trimming. The sample yields about 120,000 clones, around 89% seen once. CDR1 and CDR2 from the germline V gene are SGHRS and YFSETQ. The CDR3 is 20 residues long. V was pared by 5 bases and J by 3 bases, with 16 bases of the junction left unmatched. Input material: peripheral blood. The rearrangement links TRBV5-1 to TRBJ2-1, with 14 bases that match TRBD2. The TCR comes from a human donor with acute or convalescent COVID-19. The donor label of this sample is uncertain. The CDR3 nucleotides are TGCGCCAGCAGAAAACTCTTTGGGACTAGCGGGAGAGACCTCTACAATGAGCAGTTCTTC. Protein sequence: CASRKLFGTSGRDLYNEQFF. Filled out from reference TRBV5-1 and TRBJ2-1, the complete variable domain reads KAGVTQTPRYLIKTRGQQVTLSCSPISGHRSVSWYQQTPGQGLQFLFEYFSETQRNKGNFPGRFSGRQFSNSRSEMNVSTLELGDSALYLCASRKLFGTSGRDLYNEQFFGPGTRLTVL.